The entry below gives a single T cell receptor gamma chain sequence along with its context. Antigen: not known. Trimming cost V 0 bases and J 0 bases; bases outside gene matches: 4. This CDR3 comprises 16 residues. Germline CDR1 reads EGSTGY; CDR2 reads YDSYTSSV. The sorted cells were CD3+ Vdelta1+ Vdelta2- thymocytes from alphabeta-depleted thymus. These data come from a study of Vδ1+ human thymocytes. Overall study results and limits: Despite high sort purity, around 19% of thymic T cell receptor delta sequences were Vdelta2. The authors advised highly purified populations and single-cell validation. Thymic TRG and TRD repertoires appeared highly polyclonal, with Gaussian CDR3 length distributions.

Sequences come from RNA converted to cDNA by reverse transcription. The CDR3 regions were amplified by multiplex PCR from V-gene primers to a constant-region primer. TCRdb used CATT to re-call clones from the multiplex PCR reads. Of more than 35,000 gamma-chain clones in the sample, roughly 21% were seen once. The sequence came from a girl under three years old who had congenital heart surgery. Sequencing was performed on Vdelta1+ gamma-delta thymocytes from the thymus. Described subset: FACS-sorted CD3+ TCRalphabeta- TCRVdelta1+ TCRVdelta2- thymocytes. The rearrangement links TRGV4 to TRGJP2. The DNA for the CDR3 is TGTGCCACCTGGGATGGGTTTAATAGTAGTGATTGGATCAAGACGTTT. It encodes CATWDGFNSSDWIKTF.